This T cell receptor (beta chain) was identified in a study of long-term antiretroviral therapy in people with HIV. Overall study context: The study's earliest collections predate the 2015 immediate-ART recommendation by about a decade.

An immunoSEQ assay, version v3.0, was performed at survey level. Sequenced by immunoSEQ multiplex PCR; TCRdb stores in-frame clones only, minus some. The sample has around 30,000 clones, around 84% seen once. Turning to this clone: Other DNA sequences in the same sample also yield this CDR3.

Germline loops: CDR1 SGHRS, CDR2 YFSETQ. Trimming cost V 0 bases and J 8 bases, with 11 bases left between them. This CDR3 comprises 13 residues. The chain joins TRBV5-1 to TRBJ1-1, with D maybe TRBD1 (5 bases). The receptor's source is a man aged 40-49 years with HIV. This sample comprised unsorted PBMCs, obtained 2.3 years after starting antiretroviral therapy. CDR3 DNA sequence: TGCGCCAGCAGCTTGGCTGGGGCCACCGAAGCTTTCTTT. It translates to CASSLAGATEAFF.